Below are 6 T cell receptor beta chains sequenced from a single sample in a study of control samples from healthy donors and cancer patients. Libraries were prepared by immunoSEQ multiplex PCR; TCRdb keeps only in-frame clonotypes and omits some of them. The sample holds about 230,000 clones; about four fifths are singletons and the top ten take 13%. Material for sequencing was PBMCs. The receptors come from a woman aged 60-70 years with lung cancer.

The rearrangement uses TRBV6-5 and TRBJ2-7; maybe TRBD1 (5 bases). V was clipped by 6 bases and J by 2 bases, with 17 bases between them. The CDR3 has 15 residues. Germline CDR1 reads MNHEY; CDR2 reads SVGAGI. The CDR3 sequence: CASSTGSVVAYEQYF. In DNA, the CDR3 is TGTGCCAGCAGCACAGGATCCGTAGTAGCCTACGAGCAGTACTTC.

The chain's CDR3 is CASSQAGFSYEQYF. For the CDR3, the DNA is TGTGCCAGCAGCCAGGCGGGGTTCTCCTACGAGCAGTACTTC. The gene calls are TRBV3-1 (or the pseudogene TRBV3-2) and TRBJ2-7; D is perhaps TRBD2 (6 bases). The CDR3 contains 14 residues. The germline CDR1 and CDR2 sequences are LGHDT and YNNKEL (reference sequence). V was trimmed by 3 bases and J by 0 bases, leaving 9 bases between them.

The chain is built from TRBV19 and TRBJ1-2; D unclear. Germline V gene data show CDR1 as LNHDA and CDR2 as SQIVND (reference sequence). Deletions cut 2 bases from V and 5 bases from J, with 12 bases between. This CDR3 has 14 amino acids. CDR3 in DNA: TGTGCCAGTAGTATACGGGCGTTAGAGTATGGCTACACCTTC. It is translated as CASSIRALEYGYTF.

This chain connects TRBV9 to TRBJ1-1, with D maybe TRBD1 (6 bases). The CDR3 loop spans 16 amino acids. Per germline, CDR1 SGDLS and CDR2 YYNGEE. V lost 3 bases and J 2 bases, leaving 17 bases between the germline ends. CDR3 in DNA: TGTGCCAGCAGCGGTGGGACCGGGACAACAAACACTGAAGCTTTCTTT. The encoded protein is CASSGGTGTTNTEAFF.

This sequence joins TRBV9 and TRBJ2-1; 9 nucleotides align to TRBD2. Per the germline V gene, CDR1 is SGDLS and CDR2 is YYNGEE. Trimming took 0 bases from V and 0 from J; bases not matched to a gene: 4. The CDR3 length is 17 residues. The CDR3 reads CASSVGSGGSSYNEQFF. DNA for the CDR3: TGTGCCAGCAGCGTAGGTAGCGGGGGAAGCTCCTACAATGAGCAGTTCTTC.

This sequence joins TRBV27 and TRBJ2-7; D uncertain. Germline loops: CDR1 MNHEY, CDR2 SMNVEV (reference sequence). Trimming shortened V by 6 bases and J by 3 bases, and 9 bases separated the two germline ends. The CDR3 is 12 residues long. This CDR3 reads CASRTVYYEQYF. The CDR3 bases are TGTGCCAGCAGGACCGTCTACTACGAGCAGTACTTC.